This TCR beta chain was recorded in a study of CD8 T cells in ankylosing spondylitis. CDR3 size: 15 residues. Germline loops: CDR1 MDHEN, CDR2 SYDVKM. V was trimmed by 4 bases and J by 4 bases, leaving 16 bases between them. Broader study findings: A TCR beta motif made of fewer than ten highly homologous variants seemed typical of ankylosing spondylitis blood.

TCRdb redid the calling of the 5' RACE reads with MiXCR, one entry per CDR3 protein. The sample has around 250,000 distinct CDR3 sequences; around 10% are singletons. This clonotype was counted only a few times. The antigen is undetermined. The specimen was blood, either unsorted or a sorted T cell fraction (not recorded which). The chain uses TRBV28 and TRBJ2-5; D is possibly TRBD1 (6 bases). This sequence originates from a male donor with ankylosing spondylitis or in good health (not recorded which). CDR3 protein: CASSSYTGQGETQYF. CDR3 coding DNA: TGTGCCAGCAGTTCGTACACAGGGCAGGGAGAGACCCAGTACTTC.